This T cell receptor beta chain was obtained from a study of response to subunit inactivated influenza vaccine. TCRdb re-called the RT-PCR reads with MiXCR, one entry per CDR3 protein. This sample has around 850,000 distinct CDR3 sequences, with under 20% found just once. There are 13 residues in the CDR3. Looked up from germline, CDR1 is MNHEY and CDR2 is SVGAGI. Deletions cut 4 bases from V and 4 bases from J, with 7 bases between. This clonotype appeared a few times. This TCR was sampled from a man aged 45-60 years who received an inactivated influenza vaccine. The J gene is TRBJ2-2, the V gene TRBV6-5; D is unclear. Sequencing was performed on PBMCs from blood, taken about 5 days after vaccination. The CDR3 bases are TGTGCCAGCAGTTGGGCCCTCACCGGGGAGCTGTTTTTT. It yields the protein CASSWALTGELFF.